The 20 T cell receptor beta chains in this list originate from one sample, sequenced in a study of blood T cell repertoires in COVID-19 (dated by TCRdb to 2020 to 2021). Library preparation was by the immunoSEQ multiplex PCR assay. TCRdb took this table from immuneACCESS and kept in-frame rearrangements with V and J called. Such tables lack part of the clones; where checked against another copy, unresolved V genes explain under half of the gap, and the rest is unexplained. The sample yields 150,000 to 200,000 clones; roughly 77% were counted once. 5.5% to 7% of the sample comes from the top ten. Sequencing was performed on peripheral blood. The receptors were gathered from a woman aged 40 to 49 with COVID-19, enrolled during active disease.

There are a few counts of this clone. The chain employs TRBV5-8 and TRBJ1-2; a weak D match, TRBD1 (6 bases). Germline V gene data show CDR1 as SGHTS and CDR2 as YDEGEE. Trimming shortened V by 5 bases and J by 4 bases, and 24 bases separated the two germline ends. This CDR3 is 17 amino acids long. The CDR3 sequence is CASSHKPRDKLLYGYTF. DNA of the CDR3: TGTGCCAGCAGTCACAAACCCCGGGACAAATTACTCTATGGCTACACCTTC.

V gene TRBV2 combines with J gene TRBJ2-2, with D possibly being TRBD2 (5 bases). The ends were cut back, 0 bases at V and 8 bases at J, with 7 bases in the middle. This CDR3 has 13 amino acids. Germline assignment: CDR1 SNHLY and CDR2 FYNNEI. CDR3 DNA sequence: TGTGCCAGCAGTGAAGCTCCGGGAGGGGAGCTGTTTTTT. Translation: CASSEAPGGELFF.

This chain joins TRBV18 and TRBJ2-5; TRBD1 aligns across 7 bases. CDR1 KGHSH and CDR2 LQKENI come from the germline V gene. The trim removed 2 bases at V and 4 bases at J, leaving 7 bases unmatched. The CDR3 sequence is 15 residues long. CDR3 sequence: CASSPFTGQVETQYF. CDR3 nucleotides: TGTGCCAGCTCACCATTTACCGGACAGGTAGAGACCCAGTACTTC.

This rearrangement joins TRBV19 to TRBJ2-7, with TRBD2 as a possible D gene (5 bases). Per the germline V gene, CDR1 is LNHDA and CDR2 is SQIVND (reference sequence). The CDR3 length is 12 residues. Trimming removed 5 bases at V and 5 bases at J, with 10 bases between. The CDR3 region is CASSPRGHEQYF. The CDR3 DNA follows: TGTGCCAGTAGTCCCCGAGGGCACGAGCAGTACTTC.

The genes are TRBV9 and TRBJ2-1; unclear D gene. Trimming shortened V by 4 bases and J by 4 bases, and 6 bases separated the two germline ends. Germline V gene lookup returns CDR1 SGDLS and CDR2 YYNGEE. This CDR3 has 12 residues. CDR3 in DNA: TGTGCCAGCAGCTTCCTGTACAATGAGCAGTTCTTC. Translated, it gives CASSFLYNEQFF.

This chain connects TRBV30 to TRBJ2-6, with unresolved D. Germline V gene lookup returns CDR1 GTSNPN and CDR2 SVGIG (reference sequence). Between the trimmed V and J ends, which lost 4 bases and 0 bases, there was a span of 13 bases. The CDR3 is 16 residues long. The CDR3: CAWMGHSSSGANVLTF. CDR3 in DNA: TGTGCCTGGATGGGCCACTCGAGCTCTGGGGCCAACGTCCTGACTTTC.

This rearrangement joins TRBV19 to TRBJ2-3; the match to TRBD1 covers 9 bases. The V gene end was trimmed by 8 bases and the J gene end by 5 bases; junction bases not matched to a gene: 5. The CDR3 sequence is 13 residues long. Germline-derived CDR1 and CDR2 are LNHDA and SQIVND (reference sequence). The CDR3 loop reads CASRTGEGDTQYF. Written as DNA, the CDR3 is TGTGCCAGTCGGACAGGGGAGGGAGATACGCAGTATTTT.

The CDR3 sequence: CASSYRLDPGELFF. CDR3 DNA sequence: TGTGCCAGCAGTTACCGACTAGATCCCGGGGAGCTGTTTTTT. The chain carries TRBV6-6 and TRBJ2-2; a weak D match, TRBD2 (6 bases). Germline CDR1 MNHNY, CDR2 SVGAGI (reference sequence). V shed 2 bases and J shed 6 bases, with 10 bases lying between them. This CDR3 is built from 14 residues.

J is TRBJ2-3 and V is TRBV11-2; possible D gene TRBD1, 6 bases. From germline, CDR1 is SGHAT and CDR2 FQNNGV. The V end lost 1 base, the J end lost 4 bases, and 12 bases lay between the germline ends. CDR3 size: 15 residues. In nucleotides, the CDR3 is TGTGCCAGCAGCTTAGGGAGTACAGGGTCAGATACGCAGTATTTT. The encoded protein is CASSLGSTGSDTQYF.

The chain employs TRBV5-1 and TRBJ2-2; 7 bases are shared with TRBD2. V shed 7 bases and J 0 bases; nucleotides not matched to a gene: 3. Germline V lookup: CDR1 SGHRS, CDR2 YFSETQ. The length of the CDR3 is 14 residues. CDR3 sequence reads: CASRGLANTGELFF. The CDR3 bases are TGCGCCAGCCGCGGACTAGCGAACACCGGGGAGCTGTTTTTT.

This clone was detected a few times. This chain links TRBV19 with TRBJ1-2; 9 nucleotides align to TRBD1. The CDR3 extends over 15 amino acids. CDR1 LNHDA and CDR2 SQIVND come from the germline V gene (reference sequence). V shed 7 bases and J 2 bases; nucleotides not matched to a gene: 8. CDR3 loop: CASTTDRGFNYGYTF. CDR3 DNA: TGTGCCAGTACCACTGACAGGGGGTTCAACTATGGCTACACCTTC.

The chain combines TRBV3-1 (or the pseudogene TRBV3-2) with TRBJ2-4, with D possibly matching TRBD1 (5 bases). Germline CDR1 reads LGHDT; CDR2 reads YNNKEL (reference sequence). Trimming removed 4 bases from V and 6 bases from J, with 22 bases in between. This CDR3 contains 17 residues. CDR3 loop: CASSPASPSSRVNIQYF. CDR3 bases: TGTGCCAGCAGCCCCGCCTCGCCCAGCTCCAGGGTAAACATTCAGTACTTC.

In its sample, this clone was seen a few times. In DNA, the CDR3 is TGCGCCAGCAGCCCGAAATTAGGGGGGGCTACTGAAGCTTTCTTT. As protein: CASSPKLGGATEAFF. V gene TRBV5-1 combines with J gene TRBJ1-1; tentative D call: TRBD1 (6 bases). The ends were cut back, 4 bases at V and 5 bases at J, with 18 bases in the middle. Germline loops: CDR1 SGHRS, CDR2 YFSETQ. CDR3 length equals 15 residues.

The chain couples TRBV3-1 (or the pseudogene TRBV3-2) to TRBJ1-2; TRBD1 might be the D (6 bases). Germline CDR1 reads LGHDT; CDR2 reads YNNKEL (reference sequence). CDR3 length equals 16 residues. V was trimmed by 5 bases and J by 7 bases, leaving 23 bases between them. CDR3 coding DNA: TGTGCCAGCAGCAGACTAGCGGGGGACACTTTCGGTGGCTACACCTTC. Amino acids: CASSRLAGDTFGGYTF.

The rearrangement uses TRBV12-3 or TRBV12-4 and TRBJ1-5; D gene unclear. Between the trimmed V and J ends, which lost 3 bases and 4 bases, there was a span of 7 bases. CDR3 length: 13 residues. DNA for the CDR3: TGTGCCAGCAGTTTGGGAGCAAATCAGCCCCAGCATTTT. Translating it yields CASSLGANQPQHF.

The table lists this clone with a count of one. The V and J genes are TRBV12-3 or TRBV12-4 and TRBJ1-1, with D possibly being TRBD1 (5 bases). The CDR3 consists of 11 residues. Trimming shortened V by 7 bases and J by 7 bases, and 10 bases separated the two germline ends. This CDR3 reads CASNAGVEAFF. CDR3 bases: TGTGCCAGCAATGCGGGGGTTGAAGCTTTCTTT.

The gene calls are TRBV6-1 and TRBJ1-5, with D possibly TRBD1 on 5 matching bases. CDR3 length: 14 residues. The V gene lost 2 bases and the J gene lost 8 bases, with 13 bases spanning the gap. Looked up from germline, CDR1 is MNHNS and CDR2 is SASEGT. This chain's CDR3 is CASSEQGSREPQHF. DNA of the CDR3: TGTGCCAGCAGTGAACAGGGTTCCAGAGAGCCCCAGCATTTT.

The rearrangement joins TRBV9 to TRBJ2-1; possibly TRBD2 for D (6 bases). CDR3 length: 11 residues. With 5 bases removed from V and 10 bases from J, the gap between germline ends came to 10 bases. CDR1 SGDLS and CDR2 YYNGEE come from the germline V gene. The CDR3 DNA reads as TGTGCCAGCAGTCCCGGAGGGGAGCAGTTCTTC. Protein product: CASSPGGEQFF.

The J gene is TRBJ2-1, the V gene TRBV30; tentatively, D is TRBD1 (5 bases). Germline V CDR1 and CDR2: GTSNPN, SVGIG (reference sequence). Deletions cut 4 bases from V and 0 bases from J, with 16 bases between. The CDR3 is made up of 16 amino acids. As DNA, the CDR3 is TGTGCCTGGACTCCTAAAGACAGAAGCTCCTACAATGAGCAGTTCTTC. Its protein product is CAWTPKDRSSYNEQFF.

The CDR3 coding sequence is TGTGCCAGCAGCTTAGACCCAGGTCGAGAAAATCAGCCCCAGCATTTT. This sequence encodes CASSLDPGRENQPQHF. The rearrangement joins TRBV7-9 to TRBJ1-5, with D uncertain. Trimming left V 1 base short and J 4 bases short, with 14 bases between. Germline V gene sequence: CDR1 SEHNR, CDR2 FQNEAQ (reference sequence). The CDR3 length is 16 residues.